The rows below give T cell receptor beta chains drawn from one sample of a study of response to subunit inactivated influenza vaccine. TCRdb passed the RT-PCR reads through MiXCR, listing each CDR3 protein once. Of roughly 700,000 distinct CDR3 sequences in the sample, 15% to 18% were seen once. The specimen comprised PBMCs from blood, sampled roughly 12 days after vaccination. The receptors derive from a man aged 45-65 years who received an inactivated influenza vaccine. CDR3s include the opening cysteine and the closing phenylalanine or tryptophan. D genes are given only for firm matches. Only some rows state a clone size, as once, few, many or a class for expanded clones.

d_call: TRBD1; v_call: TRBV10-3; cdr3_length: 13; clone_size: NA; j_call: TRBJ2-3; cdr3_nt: TGTGCCATCGGGGACAGGGACCCAGATACGCAGTATTTT; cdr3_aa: CAIGDRDPDTQYF
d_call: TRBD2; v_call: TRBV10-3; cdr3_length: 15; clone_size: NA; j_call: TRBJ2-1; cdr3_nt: TGTGCCACCGGGACTAGCGGGAGTCTCTACAATGAGCAGTTCTTC; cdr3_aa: CATGTSGSLYNEQFF
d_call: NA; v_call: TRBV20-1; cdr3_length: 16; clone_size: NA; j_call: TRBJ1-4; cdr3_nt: TGCAGTGCTAGAGATACGGGGGGTGCAACTAATGAAAAACTGTTTTTT; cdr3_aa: CSARDTGGATNEKLFF
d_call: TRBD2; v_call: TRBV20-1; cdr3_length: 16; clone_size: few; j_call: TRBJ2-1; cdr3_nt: TGCAGTGCTAGAGATCTTTCCGGCGGGGGCTACAATGAGCAGTTCTTC; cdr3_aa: CSARDLSGGGYNEQFF
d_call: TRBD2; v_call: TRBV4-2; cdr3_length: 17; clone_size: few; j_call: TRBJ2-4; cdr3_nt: TGTGCCAGCAGCCAAATAACGGCGGGAGAGGCCAAAAACATTCAGTACTTC; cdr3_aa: CASSQITAGEAKNIQYF
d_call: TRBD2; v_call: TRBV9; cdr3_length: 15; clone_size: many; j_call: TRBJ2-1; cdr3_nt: TGTGCCAGCAGCGTAACCAGCGGGAGTGATGGTGAGCAGTTCTTC; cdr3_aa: CASSVTSGSDGEQFF
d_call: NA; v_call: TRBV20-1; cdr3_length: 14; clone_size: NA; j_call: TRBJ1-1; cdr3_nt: TGCAGTCCTAGTAGTAACCTTCCGGGGACTGAAGCTTTCTTT; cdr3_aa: CSPSSNLPGTEAFF
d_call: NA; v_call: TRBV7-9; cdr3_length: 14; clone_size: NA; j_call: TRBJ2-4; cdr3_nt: TGTGCCAGCAGCTCCACAGGGGCCAAAAACATTCAGTACTTC; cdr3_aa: CASSSTGAKNIQYF
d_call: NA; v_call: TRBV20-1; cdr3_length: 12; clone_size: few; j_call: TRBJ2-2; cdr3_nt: TGCAGTGCTAGGCATGCGTCCGGGGAGCTGTTTTTT; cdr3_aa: CSARHASGELFF
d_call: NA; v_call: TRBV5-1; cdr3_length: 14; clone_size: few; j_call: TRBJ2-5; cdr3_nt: TGCGCCAGCAGCCCCCCTGGTCGCGGTAAGACCCAGTACTTC; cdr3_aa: CASSPPGRGKTQYF
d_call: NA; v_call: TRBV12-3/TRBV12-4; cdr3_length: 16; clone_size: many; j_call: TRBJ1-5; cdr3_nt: TGTGCCAGCAGTTTATTCGGAGGGAATAGCAATCAGCCCCAGCATTTT; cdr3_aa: CASSLFGGNSNQPQHF
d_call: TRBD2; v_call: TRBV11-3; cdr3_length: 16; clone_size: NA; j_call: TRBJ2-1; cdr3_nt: TGTGCCAGCAGCTTCCTCCCGGGCGGGAGGGCCTCTGAGCAGTTCTTC; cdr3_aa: CASSFLPGGRASEQFF
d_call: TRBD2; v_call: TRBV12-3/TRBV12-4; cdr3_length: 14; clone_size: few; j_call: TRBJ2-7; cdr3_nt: TGTGCCAGCAGTCGGACTAGCGGGAGGGACGAGCAGTACTTC; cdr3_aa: CASSRTSGRDEQYF
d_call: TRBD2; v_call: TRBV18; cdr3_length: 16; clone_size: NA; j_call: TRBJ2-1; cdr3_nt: TGTGCCAGCTCACCACCGTCGGGGGGGCTTGGGAATGAGCAGTTCTTC; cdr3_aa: CASSPPSGGLGNEQFF
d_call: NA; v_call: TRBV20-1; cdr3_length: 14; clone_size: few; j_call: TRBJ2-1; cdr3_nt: TGCAGTGCTAAACGCGGAGGGCCCAGGAATGAGCAGTTCTTC; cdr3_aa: CSAKRGGPRNEQFF
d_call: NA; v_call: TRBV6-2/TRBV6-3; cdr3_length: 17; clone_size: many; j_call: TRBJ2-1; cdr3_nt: TGTGCCAGCAGTTACACACAGCACGGTAACTCCTACAATGAGCAGTTCTTC; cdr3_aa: CASSYTQHGNSYNEQFF
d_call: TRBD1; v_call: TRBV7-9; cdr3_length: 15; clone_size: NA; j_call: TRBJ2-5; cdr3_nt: TGTGCCAGCAGCTTAATGGGACAGGCGGCCGAGACCCAGTACTTC; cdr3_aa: CASSLMGQAAETQYF
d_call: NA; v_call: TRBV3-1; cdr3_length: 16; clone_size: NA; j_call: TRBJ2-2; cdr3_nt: TGTGCCAGCACGCCTCCACGGAGGGGGAACACCGGGGAGCTGTTTTTT; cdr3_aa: CASTPPRRGNTGELFF
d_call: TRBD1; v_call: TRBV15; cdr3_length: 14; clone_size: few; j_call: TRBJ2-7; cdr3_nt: TGTGCCACCAGCAGAGATCGGACAGGGACGGAACAGTACTTC; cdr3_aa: CATSRDRTGTEQYF
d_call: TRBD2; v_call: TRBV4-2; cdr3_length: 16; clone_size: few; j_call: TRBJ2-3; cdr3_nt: TGTGCCAGCAGCCAAGATACAGCGGGAGTTCGAGATACGCAGTATTTT; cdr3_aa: CASSQDTAGVRDTQYF
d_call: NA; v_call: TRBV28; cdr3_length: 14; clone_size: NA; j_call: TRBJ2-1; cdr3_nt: TGTGCCAGCAGGGTGGAGTACGGCCACAATGAGCAGTTCTTC; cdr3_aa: CASRVEYGHNEQFF
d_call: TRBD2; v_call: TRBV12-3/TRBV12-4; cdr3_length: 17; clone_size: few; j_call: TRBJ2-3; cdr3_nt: TGTGCCAGCAGTTTAAAGGGACTAGCGGGAGTGGCAGATACGCAGTATTTT; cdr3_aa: CASSLKGLAGVADTQYF
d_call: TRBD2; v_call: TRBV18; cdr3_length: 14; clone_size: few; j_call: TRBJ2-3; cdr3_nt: TGTGCCAGCTCACCACGACTAGCGCTCGATACGCAGTATTTT; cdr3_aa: CASSPRLALDTQYF
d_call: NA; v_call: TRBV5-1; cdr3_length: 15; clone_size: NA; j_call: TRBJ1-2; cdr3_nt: TGCGCCAGCAGCTTGGGACTCGTCAAGTCCTATGGCTACACCTTC; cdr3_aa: CASSLGLVKSYGYTF
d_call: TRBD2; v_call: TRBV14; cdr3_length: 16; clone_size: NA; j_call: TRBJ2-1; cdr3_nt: TGTGCCAGCAGCCAGTTCCGGGGGGTCTCCTACAATGAGCAGTTCTTC; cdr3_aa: CASSQFRGVSYNEQFF
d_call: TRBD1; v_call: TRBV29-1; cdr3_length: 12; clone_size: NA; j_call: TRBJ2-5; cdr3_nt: TGCAGCGGGGGACAGTTCGGAGAGACCCAGTACTTC; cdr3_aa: CSGGQFGETQYF
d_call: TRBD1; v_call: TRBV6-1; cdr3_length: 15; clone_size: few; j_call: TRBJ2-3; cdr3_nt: TGTGCCAGCAGCCGCCAGACAGGGAGCACAGATACGCAGTATTTT; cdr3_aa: CASSRQTGSTDTQYF
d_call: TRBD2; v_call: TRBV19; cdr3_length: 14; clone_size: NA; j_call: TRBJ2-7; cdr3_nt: TGTGCCAGTAGTCTTAGCGGGAGGAGGAACGAGCAGTACTTC; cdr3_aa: CASSLSGRRNEQYF